This TCR beta chain derives from a study of Graves' ophthalmopathy and Graves' hyperthyroidism. Study-level background: No progression to ophthalmopathy over 18 months defined stable hyperthyroidism.

The authors amplified TCR beta CDR3 regions, and they did so from RNA transcripts for repertoire sequencing. HTBI primers were employed in first-round RT-PCR, then a second-round multiplex PCR followed. A single record per CDR3 protein comes from TCRdb applying MiXCR to the multiplex PCR reads. The sample has about 590,000 distinct CDR3 sequences; under 45% are singletons. The CDR3 is made up of 18 amino acids. CDR1 is SEHNR and CDR2 is FQNEAQ in the germline V gene (reference sequence). With respect to this clonotype: What it binds is not known. Relative to the germline gene, one junction end is altered; a read error may explain this.

The study's findings and limits: The majority of expanded thyroid clonotypes above 0.001 frequency also occurred in blood. Classification of ophthalmopathy versus stable hyperthyroidism by a 13-signature model yielded around 88% sensitivity and approximately 80% specificity.

Other autoimmune diseases, uncontrolled infections, pregnancy or lactation ruled patients out of participation. The specimen was peripheral blood or thyroid tissue (not recorded which). This TCR was recovered from an adult man with Graves' hyperthyroidism. The rearrangement links TRBV7-9 to TRBJ2-2; D may be TRBD1 or TRBD2 (5 bases each). The CDR3 DNA reads TGTGCCAGCAGCTTAGAGGGCGGGCAGGGATATATGGGGAATGAGCAGTTTTTT. Its protein is CASSLEGGQGYMGNEQFF.